Sequencing of this T cell receptor beta chain was carried out in a study of T cells in Graves' hyperthyroidism and ophthalmopathy (dated by TCRdb to about 2019). About the study as a whole: Peripheral blood samples were taken at the time of initial diagnosis, prior to any treatment. A discovery cohort of about a hundred patients, approximately 45 with Graves' ophthalmopathy and 55 to 60 with stable Graves' hyperthyroidism, was used to find distinguishing TCR V-J signatures. Prospective prediction of ophthalmopathy was tested in an independent validation cohort of 18 to 20 hyperthyroidism patients and 17 patients who later progressed to ophthalmopathy. The approximately 100 discovery patients were divided at random into training and test sets in a 7:3 ratio. In more than five Graves' hyperthyroidism patients, the study also compared T-cell repertoires from thyroid tissue with T-cell repertoires from blood. After blood sampling, hyperthyroidism patients were treated with methimazole at a starting dose of 30 mg daily, and ophthalmopathy patients were treated with high-dose intravenous methylprednisolone. According to the paper, TCR Vbeta CDR3 sequencing was carried out on approximately 140 peripheral blood samples, which came from some 41 ophthalmopathy, fewer than 80 hyperthyroidism and about 17 progressor patients. General conclusions and limits of the study: Sample size was not statistically predetermined, and investigators were not blinded to group allocation. Ophthalmopathy was separated from stable hyperthyroidism by a 13 V-J signature model, with roughly 88% sensitivity and about 81% specificity obtained in cross-validation and 80%/75% obtained in testing. Most expanded thyroid clonotypes (frequency above 0.001) were also detected in blood, a finding suggesting that blood repertoires may reflect thyroid immune responses. In validation, progression to ophthalmopathy was predicted by the model with almost 71% sensitivity and under 85% specificity, a median of 6.5 months before onset.

A patient counted as having stable Graves' hyperthyroidism if no progression to ophthalmopathy occurred over 18 months of follow-up. Hyperthyroidism patients were aged 18 to 65 years and newly diagnosed, with disease duration of less than 2 months. The study excluded patients with uncontrolled infections, other autoimmune diseases, pregnancy or lactation. Diagnoses were established on the basis of clinical symptoms, serum thyroxine and TRAb, thyroid ultrasound, and orbital computed tomography. Ficoll-Paque density gradient centrifugation was used to isolate PBMCs from about 10 ml of fresh peripheral blood. Total RNA was extracted using Trizol reagent, and RNA quality was assessed on an Agilent 2100 Bioanalyzer. The TCR beta CDR3 regions were amplified from the RNA transcripts. For the first round of RT-PCR on the TCR CDR3, the HTBI primer set was used together with the Qiagen OneStep RT-PCR kit. Libraries were constructed in a second round of multiplex PCR, after which size selection and purification were carried out. Paired-end sequencing of the libraries was performed with 100 bp reads on an Illumina HiSeq2000. As for the authors' bioinformatics: SOAPnuke was used to process the raw data, removing reads that contained adapters or uncalled bases, had a mean Phred below 15, or lacked an exact match to the constant primer or identifier. COPE v1.2.5 was used to merge high-quality paired reads, and clonotypes were defined as unique nucleotide sequences. MiTCR v1.1 was used to align clonotypes to the IMGT TRBV, TRBD and TRBJ reference segments. Only V-J combinations with frequency above 0.0001, covering 98% to 99.2% of repertoires, were analysed. The TCS score was defined as F50 (clonal expansion) divided by E x V (chaos), with BLOSUM62-based TCRdist calculated between CDR3 peptides within each V-J. Welch's t-statistics and random forest reduced some 510 V-J features to some 14, which were used in a naive Bayes classifier (R e1071). TCRdb's own reprocessing of the public reads used fastp at Q25 and MiXCR and kept productive beta chains. Each CDR3 protein gets just one entry, which takes the most common genes and DNA from the rows behind it. Here the V and J calls rest on TCRdb's processing, not on the authors' analysis. Within this sample are 300,000 to 450,000 distinct CDR3 sequences, with 20% to 25% of them counted one time only. The top ten constitute around four fifths of the sample.

This clonotype was counted a few times. It lacks a known antigen. Within one base of it there is no much larger clone, and no base qualities were kept. The CDR3 contains 15 residues, cysteine and phenylalanine counted. Only the CDR3 DNA is retained, 45 bases long and in frame from the first base. CDR1 SGHTA and CDR2 FQGTGA were looked up in the germline V gene. V is shortened by 6 bases, J by 7 bases, and the region joining them spans 22 bases. This clonotype was obtained from a man aged 45 to 65 with Graves' hyperthyroidism. The chain links TRBV7-3 with TRBJ2-7; TRBD1 might be the D gene, on 6 matching bases. The sample was blood. This receptor has the CDR3 CASSHPQGLLGEQYF. The nucleotide sequence reads as follows: TGTGCCAGCAGTCATCCCCAGGGGCTACTAGGTGAGCAGTACTTC.